The next 2 T cell receptor beta chains were all read from a single sample in a study of memory CD4+ T cells and cytomegalovirus serostatus. The sort gate was single viable CD3+CD4+CD8-CD45RO+ cells for memory CD4+ T cells. Sequenced by immunoSEQ multiplex PCR; TCRdb stores in-frame clones only, minus some. In the table there are about 50,000 clones, over 65% of which are singletons. Source material: memory CD4+ T cells from blood. The origin of the receptors is an adult in good health and CMV-seronegative.

This clone is a singleton in its sample. The chain carries TRBV2 and TRBJ2-5; D gene unclear. V gave up 7 bases and J gave up 2 bases, with 11 bases separating them. In germline, CDR1 is SNHLY, CDR2 FYNNEI. The CDR3 spans 13 residues. CDR3 coding DNA: TGTGCCAGCAACCGCGGCCTACAAGAGACCCAGTACTTC. It yields the protein CASNRGLQETQYF.

The J gene is TRBJ1-1, the V gene TRBV23-1; no clear D gene. TRBV23-1 is identified as an open reading frame with a role that is uncertain. V gave up 0 bases and J gave up 0 bases, with 5 bases separating them. CDR3 length: 14 amino acids. The CDR3 here is CASSQSNMNTEAFF. CDR3 nucleotides: TGCGCCAGCAGTCAATCGAACATGAACACTGAAGCTTTCTTT.